These T cell receptor beta chains were read from a single sample in a study of cytomegalovirus exposure and HLA in healthy donors. The protocol was immunoSEQ multiplex PCR, while the TCRdb copy is restricted to in-frame clones and leaves out a portion. Here the sample spans 150,000 to 200,000 clones, roughly 86% being singletons. Sequences were obtained from PBMCs. The receptors come from a young man in good health and CMV-seropositive. The conserved cysteine and the conserved F or W are not part of the CDR3 here. Each record gives: CDR3 length, V gene, CDR3 protein.

len: 13; v_gene: TRBV28; CDR3aa: ASSVPTGGRYEQY
len: 11; v_gene: TRBV19; CDR3aa: ASSRDMDQPQH
len: 12; v_gene: TRBV9; CDR3aa: ASSGPGEETEAF
len: 10; v_gene: TRBV6-1; CDR3aa: ASSWTNNEQF
len: 12; v_gene: TRBV29-1; CDR3aa: SVKGTGVTGELF
len: 12; v_gene: TRBV9; CDR3aa: ASSVTGQNTEAF
len: 9; v_gene: TRBV28; CDR3aa: ASSSGTLRF
len: 14; v_gene: TRBV9; CDR3aa: ASSAGGGWANTEAF
len: 13; v_gene: TRBV9; CDR3aa: ASSVSGTGGEGYT
len: 15; v_gene: TRBV27; CDR3aa: ASSQLYRGRANYGYT
len: 13; v_gene: TRBV5-8; CDR3aa: ASSLAGISRAEAF
len: 12; v_gene: TRBV6-1; CDR3aa: ASSEVGLSSGYT
len: 10; v_gene: TRBV18; CDR3aa: ASSPEAGGEF